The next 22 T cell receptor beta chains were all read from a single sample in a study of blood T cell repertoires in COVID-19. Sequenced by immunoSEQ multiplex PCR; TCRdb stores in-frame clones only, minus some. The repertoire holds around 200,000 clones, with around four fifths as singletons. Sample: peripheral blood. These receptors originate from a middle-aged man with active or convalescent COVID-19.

The DNA of the CDR3 is TGTGCCAGTATCAACGAGGGAACTGGCTATGGCTACACCTTC. Residues: CASINEGTGYGYTF. The rearrangement uses TRBV19 and TRBJ1-2; unclear D gene. Germline CDR1 and CDR2: LNHDA and SQIVND (reference sequence). This CDR3 has 14 amino acids. V was cut by 7 bases and J by 4 bases, with 16 bases left in between.

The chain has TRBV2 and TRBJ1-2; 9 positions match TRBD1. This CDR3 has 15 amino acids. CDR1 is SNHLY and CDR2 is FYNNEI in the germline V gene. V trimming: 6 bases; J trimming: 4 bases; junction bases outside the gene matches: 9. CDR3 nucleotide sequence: TGTGCCAGCAGCAAACAGGGGGCGCAGACCTATGGCTACACCTTC. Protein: CASSKQGAQTYGYTF.

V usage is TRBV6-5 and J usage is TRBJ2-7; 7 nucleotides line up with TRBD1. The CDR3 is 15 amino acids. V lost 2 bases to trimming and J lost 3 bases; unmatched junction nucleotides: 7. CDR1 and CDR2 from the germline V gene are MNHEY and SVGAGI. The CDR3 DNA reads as TGTGCCAGCAGTTACCTTTGGCAGGGGGACTACGAGCAGTACTTC. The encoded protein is CASSYLWQGDYEQYF.

The chain's CDR3 is CASRGTSSDDTQYF. In DNA form, the CDR3 reads TGCGCCAGCAGGGGGACTAGTAGCGATGATACGCAGTATTTT. V usage is TRBV10-1 and J usage is TRBJ2-3; the match to TRBD2 covers 8 bases. With V trimmed by 6 bases and J by 6 bases, 8 bases remained unmatched. In germline, CDR1 is WNHNN, CDR2 SYGVQD (reference sequence). There are 14 residues in the CDR3.

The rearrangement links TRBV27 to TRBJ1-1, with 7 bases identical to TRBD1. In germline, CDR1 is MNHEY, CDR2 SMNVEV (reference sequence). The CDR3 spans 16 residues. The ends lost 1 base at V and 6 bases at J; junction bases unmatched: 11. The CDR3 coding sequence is TGTGCCAGCAGTTTATGGAGACAGGGTCGATTCGCTGAAGCTTTCTTT. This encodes CASSLWRQGRFAEAFF.

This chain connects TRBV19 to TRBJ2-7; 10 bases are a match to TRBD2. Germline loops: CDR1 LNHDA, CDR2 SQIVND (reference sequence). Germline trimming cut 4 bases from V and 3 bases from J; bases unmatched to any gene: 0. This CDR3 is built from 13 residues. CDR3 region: CASSRTSGYEQYF. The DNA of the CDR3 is TGTGCCAGTAGTAGGACTAGCGGCTACGAGCAGTACTTC.

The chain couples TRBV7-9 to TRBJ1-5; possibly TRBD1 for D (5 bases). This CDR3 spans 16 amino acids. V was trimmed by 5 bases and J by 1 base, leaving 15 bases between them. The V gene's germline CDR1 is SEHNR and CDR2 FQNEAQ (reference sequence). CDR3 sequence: CASSHLDRRSNQPQHF. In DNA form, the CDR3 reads TGTGCCAGCAGCCATCTCGACAGAAGGAGCAATCAGCCCCAGCATTTT.

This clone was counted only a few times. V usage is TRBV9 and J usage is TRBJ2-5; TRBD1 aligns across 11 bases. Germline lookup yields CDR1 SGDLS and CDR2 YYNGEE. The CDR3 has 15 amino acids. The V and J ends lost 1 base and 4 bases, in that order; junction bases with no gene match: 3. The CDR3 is CASSVSGTGGETQYF. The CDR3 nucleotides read TGTGCCAGCAGCGTATCCGGGACAGGGGGAGAGACCCAGTACTTC.

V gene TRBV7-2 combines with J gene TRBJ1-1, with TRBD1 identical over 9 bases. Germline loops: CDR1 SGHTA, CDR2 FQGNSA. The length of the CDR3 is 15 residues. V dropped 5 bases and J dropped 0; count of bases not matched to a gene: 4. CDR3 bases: TGTGCCAGCAGCCCAAGGGACAGGGTGAACACTGAAGCTTTCTTT. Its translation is CASSPRDRVNTEAFF.

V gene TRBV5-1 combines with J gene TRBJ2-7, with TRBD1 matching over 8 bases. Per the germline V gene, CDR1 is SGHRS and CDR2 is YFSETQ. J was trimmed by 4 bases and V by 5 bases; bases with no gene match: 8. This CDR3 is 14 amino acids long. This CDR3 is CASSHPGGKYEQYF. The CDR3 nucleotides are TGCGCCAGCAGTCATCCAGGGGGCAAGTACGAGCAGTACTTC.

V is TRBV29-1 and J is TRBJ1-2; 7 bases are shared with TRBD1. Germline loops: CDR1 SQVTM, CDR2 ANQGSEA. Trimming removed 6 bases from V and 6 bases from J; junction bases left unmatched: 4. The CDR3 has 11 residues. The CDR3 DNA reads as TGCAGCGTCTCGACAGGGAATGGCTACACCTTC. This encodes CSVSTGNGYTF.

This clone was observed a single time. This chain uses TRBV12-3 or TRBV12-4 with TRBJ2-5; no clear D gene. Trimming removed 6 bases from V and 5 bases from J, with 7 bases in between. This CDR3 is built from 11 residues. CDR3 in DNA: TGTGCCAGCAGCCTCGGGGAGACCCAGTACTTC. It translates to CASSLGETQYF.

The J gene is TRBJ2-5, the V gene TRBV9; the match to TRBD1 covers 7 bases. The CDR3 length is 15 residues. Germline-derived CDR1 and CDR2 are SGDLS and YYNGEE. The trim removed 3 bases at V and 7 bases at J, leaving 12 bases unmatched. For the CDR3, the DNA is TGTGCCAGCAGCGCCGGACAGGATCGTCCCAGGACCCAGTACTTC. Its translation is CASSAGQDRPRTQYF.

CDR3 in DNA: TGTGCCAGCAGAGGACTCGTAAGAGGGACCCAGTACTTC. Amino acids: CASRGLVRGTQYF. The chain joins TRBV6-5 to TRBJ2-5; D might be TRBD2 (5 bases). In germline, CDR1 is MNHEY, CDR2 SVGAGI. Trimming removed 6 bases from V and 7 bases from J, with 15 bases in between. The CDR3 has 13 residues.

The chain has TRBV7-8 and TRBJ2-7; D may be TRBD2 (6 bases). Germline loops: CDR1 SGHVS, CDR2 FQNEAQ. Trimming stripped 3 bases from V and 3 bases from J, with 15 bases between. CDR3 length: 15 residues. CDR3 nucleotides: TGTGCCAGCAGCTTTGGGGCGGGACTCCGCTACGAGCAGTACTTC. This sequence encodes CASSFGAGLRYEQYF.

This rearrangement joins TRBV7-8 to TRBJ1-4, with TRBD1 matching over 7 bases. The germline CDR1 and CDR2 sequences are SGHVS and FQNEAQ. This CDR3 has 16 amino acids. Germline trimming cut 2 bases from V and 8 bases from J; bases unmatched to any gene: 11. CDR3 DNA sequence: TGTGCCAGCAGCTTAAGGGGGCGCGGTTTTAGCGAAAAACTGTTTTTT. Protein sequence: CASSLRGRGFSEKLFF.

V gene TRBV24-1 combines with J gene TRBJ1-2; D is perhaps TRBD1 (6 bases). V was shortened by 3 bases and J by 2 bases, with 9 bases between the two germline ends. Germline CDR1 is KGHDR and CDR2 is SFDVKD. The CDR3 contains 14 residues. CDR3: CATSDSGGNYGYTF. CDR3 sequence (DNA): TGTGCCACCAGTGATAGTGGGGGCAACTATGGCTACACCTTC.

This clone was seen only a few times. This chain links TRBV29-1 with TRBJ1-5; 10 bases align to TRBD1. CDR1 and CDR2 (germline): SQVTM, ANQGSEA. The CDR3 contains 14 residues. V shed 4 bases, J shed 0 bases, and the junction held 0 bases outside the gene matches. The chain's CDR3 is CSVGQGASNQPQHF. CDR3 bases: TGCAGCGTTGGACAGGGGGCTAGCAATCAGCCCCAGCATTTT.

The CDR3 DNA follows: TGTGCCAGCGGGGGGAGAGGGCTCCAGCATTTT. It specifies CASGGRGLQHF. The genes are TRBV2 and TRBJ1-5, with D perhaps matching TRBD1 (5 bases). The CDR3 has 11 residues. V dropped 8 bases and J dropped 12 bases, with 14 bases sitting between them. Germline V gene lookup returns CDR1 SNHLY and CDR2 FYNNEI.

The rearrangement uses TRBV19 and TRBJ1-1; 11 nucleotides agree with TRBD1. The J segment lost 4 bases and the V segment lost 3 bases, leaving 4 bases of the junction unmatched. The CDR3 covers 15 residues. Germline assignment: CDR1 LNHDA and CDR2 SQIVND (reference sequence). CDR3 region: CASSMWTGGGTEAFF. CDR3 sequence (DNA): TGTGCCAGTAGTATGTGGACAGGGGGCGGCACTGAAGCTTTCTTT.

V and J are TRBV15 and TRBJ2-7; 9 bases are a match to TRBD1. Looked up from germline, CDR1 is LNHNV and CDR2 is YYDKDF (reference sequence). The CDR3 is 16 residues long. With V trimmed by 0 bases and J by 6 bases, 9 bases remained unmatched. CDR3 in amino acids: CATSRDRVGTGLEQYF. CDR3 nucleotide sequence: TGTGCCACCAGCAGAGATAGGGTCGGGACAGGGCTCGAGCAGTACTTC.

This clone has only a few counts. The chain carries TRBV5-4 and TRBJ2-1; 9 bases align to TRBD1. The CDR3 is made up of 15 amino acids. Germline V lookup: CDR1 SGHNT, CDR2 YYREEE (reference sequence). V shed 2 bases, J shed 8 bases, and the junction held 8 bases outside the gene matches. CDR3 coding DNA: TGTGCCAGCAGCTTACAGGGGGCGCAATCCGATGAGCAGTTCTTC. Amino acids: CASSLQGAQSDEQFF.